This TCR beta chain was sequenced in a study of blood T cells in healthy people across ages (dated by TCRdb to the mid-2010s). In the study overall: In model experiments, template switching captured about one uniquely barcoded TCR beta cDNA molecule for every two T cells. To track age-related changes in TCR beta repertoire diversity, the study relied on deep sequencing normalized with unique cDNA molecular identifiers. Four age groups were formed from the donors: young (average roughly 16 years), middle-aged (just under 40), aged (about 62) and long-lived (about 80). To avoid experimental bias, donors of different ages were randomly spread across the sequencing lanes. Two additional independent replicas of 1 million unique cDNA reads from the same blood draw were analyzed for two donors (one aged 18 to 30 and one aged 80 or older). Results the study describes overall, beyond this receptor: Donor CMV infection status was unknown, potentially confounding age-related changes in expanded clonotypes. Observed TCR beta diversity correlated strongly with the percentage of naive T cells measured by flow cytometry. As age increased, observed TCR beta diversity per million T cells dropped in a roughly linear way, and a significant reduction was already evident by age roughly 40. Bulk unsorted PBMC profiling prevented conclusive comparison of naive and antigen-experienced compartments. Estimates of total diversity based on one million sequenced T cells were regarded as lower bounds and as underestimates. Compared with the aged group, more naive CD4+ T cells, fewer expanded clones and increased TCR diversity were shown by the long-lived group, suggesting age selection.

Library generation was performed with 5' RACE. TCRdb records Illumina HiSeq 2500 as the sequencer. The second PCR ran for roughly 7 to 11 cycles and used a J-beta primer mix along with a sample-barcoded 5' primer. A template-switch 5' adaptor carrying 12 random nucleotides introduced a unique molecular identifier onto each TCR beta cDNA molecule. At least 3 million CDR3-containing paired-end reads were obtained from each sample. First-strand cDNA was synthesized from all RNA with the Mint cDNA synthesis kit, primed by a TRBC-specific oligonucleotide. Following uracil-DNA glycosylase treatment, all cDNA underwent a first 18-cycle PCR with the universal primers M1SS and BC2_uni_R. In the original analysis: For normalization, 1 million high-quality reads, each with a distinct molecular identifier, were randomly selected from each sample. Reads sharing molecular identifiers were discarded rather than binned into consensus sequences. MiTCR, run with a Q25 quality threshold and the strictest error-elimination algorithm, handled CDR3 identification, clonotype clustering and error correction. Lower-bound total TCR beta diversity was estimated with a nonparametric unseen species model using Euler transformation. Using fastp trimming at Q25 and MiXCR clonotype assembly, TCRdb reanalyzed the public sequencing data and kept in-frame beta chains. Entries are consolidated by CDR3 protein sequence, retaining the most common genes and DNA. It is TCRdb's table, rather than the study itself, that gives the V and J calls and clone size. Present in this sample are roughly 1,300,000 distinct CDR3 sequences, roughly 60% of which were seen just once. The ten largest clones capture 6.7% of the sample.

As for this clonotype: Its antigen has not been determined. No base quality information exists; no much larger clone differs at one position.

The 40 or so donors, aged roughly 6 to 100 years, were systemically healthy Caucasian individuals from Russia. Each donor gave roughly 9.5 milliliters of peripheral blood, collected into EDTA-treated Vacutainer tubes. Ficoll-Paque density-gradient centrifugation was used to isolate PBMCs, with at least 6.5 million per sample. Trizol reagent was used to extract total RNA from the PBMCs, yielding at least 6 micrograms per sample. For every donor, an aliquot of PBMCs went through flow cytometry to measure the percentages of naive CD45RAhigh/CD27high T cells. Specimen: blood. The receptor comes from a man between 18 and 35 years old in good health.

The CDR3 protein: CGAAFGQGNEQYF. The nucleotides read TGCGGCGCTGCTTTTGGACAGGGGAACGAGCAGTACTTC. Recombination linked TRBV29-1 to TRBJ2-7; 9 junctional bases match TRBD1. Its CDR3 holds 13 amino acids, cysteine through phenylalanine. Left in the record is the CDR3 DNA by itself, 39 bases read in frame from the first base. For CDR1 and CDR2, the germline V gene lists SQVTM and ANQGSEA.